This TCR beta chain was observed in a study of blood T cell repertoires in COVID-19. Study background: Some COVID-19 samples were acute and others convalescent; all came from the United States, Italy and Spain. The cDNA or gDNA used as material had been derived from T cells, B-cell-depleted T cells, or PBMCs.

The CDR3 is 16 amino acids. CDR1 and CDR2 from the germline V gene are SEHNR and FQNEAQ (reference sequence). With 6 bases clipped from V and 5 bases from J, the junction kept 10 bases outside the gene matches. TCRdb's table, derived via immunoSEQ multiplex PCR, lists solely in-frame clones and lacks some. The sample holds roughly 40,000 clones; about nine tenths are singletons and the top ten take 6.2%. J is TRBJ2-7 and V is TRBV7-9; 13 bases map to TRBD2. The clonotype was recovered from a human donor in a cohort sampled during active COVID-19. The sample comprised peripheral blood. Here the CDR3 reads CASSETSGGPRDEQYF. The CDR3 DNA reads TGTGCCAGCAGTGAGACTAGCGGGGGGCCCCGGGACGAGCAGTACTTC.